The sequence of this T cell receptor (beta chain) was determined in a study of blood T cell repertoires in COVID-19. Study-wide background: Acute-phase and convalescent COVID-19 samples originated in the United States, Italy and Spain. T cells, B-cell-depleted T cells, or PBMCs provided the cDNA or gDNA that served as material.

Source study methods: Scientists estimated how many nucleated cells there were by amplifying reference gene primers. The data were produced by immunoSEQ multiplex PCR, yet TCRdb's version contains in-frame clones alone and is incomplete. The DNA gave D and trimming, while V, J and clone size come from that table. Of tens of thousands of clones detected, around 93% appear once; the ten largest clones hold about 5%. The receptor's source is a woman aged 55-70 years with active COVID-19. Sequencing was carried out using peripheral blood.

This CDR3 is CASSIRTSDEQFF. The CDR3 DNA sequence: TGCGCCAGCAGTATCCGGACTAGCGATGAGCAGTTCTTC. The rearrangement joins TRBV10-1 to TRBJ2-1; 9 bases align to TRBD2. The CDR3 consists of 13 residues. The V and J ends lost 5 bases and 8 bases, in that order; junction bases with no gene match: 4. Germline V gene lookup returns CDR1 WNHNN and CDR2 SYGVQD (reference sequence).